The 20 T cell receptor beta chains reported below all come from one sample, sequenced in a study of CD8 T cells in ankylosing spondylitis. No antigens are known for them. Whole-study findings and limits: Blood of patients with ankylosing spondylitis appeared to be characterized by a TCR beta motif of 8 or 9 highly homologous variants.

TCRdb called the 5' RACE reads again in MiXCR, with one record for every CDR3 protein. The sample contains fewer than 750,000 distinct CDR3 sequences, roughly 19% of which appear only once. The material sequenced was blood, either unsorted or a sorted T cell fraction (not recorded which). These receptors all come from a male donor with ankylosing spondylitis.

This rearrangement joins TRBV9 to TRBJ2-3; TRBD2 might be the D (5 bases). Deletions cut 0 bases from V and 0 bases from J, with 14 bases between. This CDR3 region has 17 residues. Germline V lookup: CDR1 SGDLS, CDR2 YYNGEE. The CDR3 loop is CASSVAPRGASTDTQYF. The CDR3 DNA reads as TGTGCCAGCAGCGTAGCGCCCCGGGGAGCTAGCACAGATACGCAGTATTTT.

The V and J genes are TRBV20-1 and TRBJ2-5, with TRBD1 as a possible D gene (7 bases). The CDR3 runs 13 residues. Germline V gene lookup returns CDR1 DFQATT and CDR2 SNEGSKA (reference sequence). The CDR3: CGSTRGEQETQYF. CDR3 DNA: TGCGGAAGTACCAGGGGGGAGCAAGAGACCCAGTACTTC.

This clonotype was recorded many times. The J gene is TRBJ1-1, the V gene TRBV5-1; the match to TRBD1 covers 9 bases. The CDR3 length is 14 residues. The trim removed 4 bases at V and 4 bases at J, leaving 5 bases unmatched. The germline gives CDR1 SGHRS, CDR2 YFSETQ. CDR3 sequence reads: CASSRTGEGTEAFF. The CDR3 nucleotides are TGCGCCAGCAGCAGGACAGGGGAGGGCACTGAAGCTTTCTTT.

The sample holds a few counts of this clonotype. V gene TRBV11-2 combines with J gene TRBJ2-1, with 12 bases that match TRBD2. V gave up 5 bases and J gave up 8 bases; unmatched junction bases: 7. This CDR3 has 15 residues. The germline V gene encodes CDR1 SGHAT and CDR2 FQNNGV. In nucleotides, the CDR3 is TGTGCCAGCAGCGACCGGACTAGCGGGGCCCATGAGCAGTTCTTC. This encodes CASSDRTSGAHEQFF.

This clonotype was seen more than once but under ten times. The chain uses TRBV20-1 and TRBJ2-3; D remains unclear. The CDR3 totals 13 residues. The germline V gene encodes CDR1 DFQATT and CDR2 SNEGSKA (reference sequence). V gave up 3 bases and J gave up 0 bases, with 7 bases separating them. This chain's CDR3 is CSASLPSTDTQYF. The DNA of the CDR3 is TGCAGTGCTAGTTTACCGAGCACAGATACGCAGTATTTT.

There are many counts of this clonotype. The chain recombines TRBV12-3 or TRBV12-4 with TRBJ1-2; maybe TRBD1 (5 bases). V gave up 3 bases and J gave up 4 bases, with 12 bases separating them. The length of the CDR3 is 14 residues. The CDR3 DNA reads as TGTGCCAGCAGTTTGAAGGGGAGTAGCTATGGCTACACCTTC. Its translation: CASSLKGSSYGYTF.

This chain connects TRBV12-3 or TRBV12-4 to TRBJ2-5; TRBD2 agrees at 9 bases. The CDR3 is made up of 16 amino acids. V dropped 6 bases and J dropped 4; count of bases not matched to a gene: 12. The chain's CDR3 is CASRGSGGHPRETQYF. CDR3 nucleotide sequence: TGTGCCAGCAGGGGTAGCGGGGGCCATCCGAGAGAGACCCAGTACTTC.

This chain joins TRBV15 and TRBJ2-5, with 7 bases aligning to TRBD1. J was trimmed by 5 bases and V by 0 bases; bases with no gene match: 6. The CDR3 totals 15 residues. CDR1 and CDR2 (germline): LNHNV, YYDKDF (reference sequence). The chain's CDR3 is CATSRETGPRETQYF. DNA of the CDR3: TGTGCCACCAGCAGAGAGACAGGGCCTAGGGAGACCCAGTACTTC.

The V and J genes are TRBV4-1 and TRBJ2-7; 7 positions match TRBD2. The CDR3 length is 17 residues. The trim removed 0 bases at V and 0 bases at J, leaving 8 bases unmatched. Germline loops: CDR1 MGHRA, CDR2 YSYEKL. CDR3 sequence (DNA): TGCGCCAGCAGCCAAGAGGATTTCCAGCGGGGCTCCTACGAGCAGTACTTC. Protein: CASSQEDFQRGSYEQYF.

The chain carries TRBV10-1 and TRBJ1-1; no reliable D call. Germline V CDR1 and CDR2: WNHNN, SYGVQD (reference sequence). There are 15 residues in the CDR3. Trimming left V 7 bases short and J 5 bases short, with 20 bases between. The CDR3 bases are TGCGCCAGCATCATGAGGGCCGCGGATGGAACTGAAGCTTTCTTT. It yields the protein CASIMRAADGTEAFF.

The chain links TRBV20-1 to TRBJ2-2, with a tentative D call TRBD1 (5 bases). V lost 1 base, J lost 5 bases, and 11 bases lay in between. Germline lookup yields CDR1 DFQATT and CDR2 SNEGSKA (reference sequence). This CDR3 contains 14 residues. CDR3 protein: CSARVREMTGELFF. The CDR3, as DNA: TGCAGTGCTAGAGTCAGGGAAATGACCGGGGAGCTGTTTTTT.

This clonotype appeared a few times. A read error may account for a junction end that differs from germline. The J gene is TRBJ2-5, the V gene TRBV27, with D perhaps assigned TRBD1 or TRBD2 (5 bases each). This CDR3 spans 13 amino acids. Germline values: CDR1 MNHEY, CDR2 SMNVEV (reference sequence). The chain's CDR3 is CASSLSAVGPPLF. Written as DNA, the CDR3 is TGTGCCAGCAGTTTATCTGCAGTGGGACCCCCGTTGTTC.

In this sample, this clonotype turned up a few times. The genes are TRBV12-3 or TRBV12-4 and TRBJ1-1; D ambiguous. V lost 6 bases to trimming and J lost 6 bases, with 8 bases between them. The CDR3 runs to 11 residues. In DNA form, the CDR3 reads TGTGCCAGCAGAAGTGCGGCTGAAGCTTTCTTT. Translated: CASRSAAEAFF.

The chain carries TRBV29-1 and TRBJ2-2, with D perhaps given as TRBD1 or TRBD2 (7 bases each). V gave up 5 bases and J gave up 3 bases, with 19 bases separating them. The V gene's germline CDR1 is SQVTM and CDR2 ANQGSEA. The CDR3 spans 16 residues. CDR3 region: CSVWTGLGGDTGELFF. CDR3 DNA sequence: TGCAGCGTTTGGACAGGTCTTGGGGGGGACACCGGGGAGCTGTTTTTT.

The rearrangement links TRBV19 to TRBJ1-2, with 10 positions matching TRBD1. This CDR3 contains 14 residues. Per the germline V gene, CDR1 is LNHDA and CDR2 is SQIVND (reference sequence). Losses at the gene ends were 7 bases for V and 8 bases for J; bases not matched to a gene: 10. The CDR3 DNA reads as TGTGCCAGTACCGAACTGGGACAGGGGACCGGCTACACCTTC. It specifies CASTELGQGTGYTF.

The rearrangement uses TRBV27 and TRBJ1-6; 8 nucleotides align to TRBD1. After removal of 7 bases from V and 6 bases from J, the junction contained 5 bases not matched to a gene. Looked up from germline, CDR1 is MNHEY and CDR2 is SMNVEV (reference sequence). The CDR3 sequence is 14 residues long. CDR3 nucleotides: TGTGCCAGCACCCTGGGACAGGTTAATTCACCCCTCCACTTT. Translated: CASTLGQVNSPLHF.

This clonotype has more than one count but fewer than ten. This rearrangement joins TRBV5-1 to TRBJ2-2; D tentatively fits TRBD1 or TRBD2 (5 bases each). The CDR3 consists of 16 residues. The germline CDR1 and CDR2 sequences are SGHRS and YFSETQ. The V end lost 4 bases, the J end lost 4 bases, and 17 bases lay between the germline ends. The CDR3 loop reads CASSPSPRESTGELFF. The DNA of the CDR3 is TGCGCCAGCAGCCCTTCCCCCAGGGAGAGCACCGGGGAGCTGTTTTTT.

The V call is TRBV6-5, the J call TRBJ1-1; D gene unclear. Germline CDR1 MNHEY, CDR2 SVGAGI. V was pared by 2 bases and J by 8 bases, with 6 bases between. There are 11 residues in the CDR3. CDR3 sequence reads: CASSYEAEAFF. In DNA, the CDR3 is TGTGCCAGCAGTTACGAGGCAGAAGCTTTCTTT.

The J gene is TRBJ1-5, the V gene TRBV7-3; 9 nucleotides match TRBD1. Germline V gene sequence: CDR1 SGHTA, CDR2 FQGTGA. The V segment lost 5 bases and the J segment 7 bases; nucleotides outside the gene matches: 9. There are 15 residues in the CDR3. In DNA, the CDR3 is TGTGCCAGCAGCAACCGGGACAGGGTCGGGCAGCCCCAGCATTTT. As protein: CASSNRDRVGQPQHF.

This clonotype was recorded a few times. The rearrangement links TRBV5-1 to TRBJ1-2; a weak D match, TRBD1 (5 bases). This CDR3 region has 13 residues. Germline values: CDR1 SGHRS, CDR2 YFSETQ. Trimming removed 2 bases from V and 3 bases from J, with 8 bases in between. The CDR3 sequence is CASSFEGYYGYTF. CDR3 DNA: TGCGCCAGCAGCTTCGAGGGGTACTATGGCTACACCTTC.